Listed below are T cell receptor beta chains from one sample, sequenced in a study of blood T cell repertoires in COVID-19. Using immunoSEQ multiplex PCR, the repertoire was profiled, and TCRdb retains in-frame clones only, with some absent. The sample lists 150,000 to 200,000 clones; 88% were seen once. The sample comprised peripheral blood. The receptors derive from a woman in her 30s with acute or convalescent COVID-19. Both conserved end residues are part of each CDR3. Fields, in order: J gene, D gene, clone size, V gene, CDR3 DNA, CDR3 protein. D genes are given only for firm matches. The size field is filled for only some rows; it gives once, few, many or a size class.

j_call: TRBJ2-5
d_call: NA
clone_size: NA
v_call: TRBV9
cdr3_nt: TGTGCCAGCAGCGTACCAGGGTCGGAGACCCAGTACTTC
cdr3_aa: CASSVPGSETQYF

j_call: TRBJ1-1
d_call: NA
clone_size: NA
v_call: TRBV18
cdr3_nt: TGTGCCAGCTCACCACCGCCCAGTTCGGGGAACACTGAAGCTTTCTTT
cdr3_aa: CASSPPPSSGNTEAFF

j_call: TRBJ1-5
d_call: NA
clone_size: NA
v_call: TRBV2
cdr3_nt: TGTGCCACCGACGCGGGGGGCAATCAGCCCCAGCATTTT
cdr3_aa: CATDAGGNQPQHF

j_call: TRBJ2-7
d_call: TRBD2
clone_size: NA
v_call: TRBV9
cdr3_nt: TGTGCCAGCAGCCCCCGGACTAGTCCCAACGAGCAGTACTTC
cdr3_aa: CASSPRTSPNEQYF

j_call: TRBJ2-5
d_call: TRBD1
clone_size: NA
v_call: TRBV28
cdr3_nt: TGTGCCAGCAGGACAGGGGGCAGTGAAGAGACCCAGTACTTC
cdr3_aa: CASRTGGSEETQYF

j_call: TRBJ1-2
d_call: TRBD1
clone_size: NA
v_call: TRBV18
cdr3_nt: TGTGCCAGCTCACCCCCAGGACAGGGGGCAGGTGGCTACACCTTC
cdr3_aa: CASSPPGQGAGGYTF

j_call: TRBJ2-7
d_call: NA
clone_size: NA
v_call: TRBV5-1
cdr3_nt: TGCGCCAGCAGGATAACAGGGTTCGGCGAGCAGTACTTC
cdr3_aa: CASRITGFGEQYF

j_call: TRBJ1-4
d_call: NA
clone_size: NA
v_call: TRBV29-1
cdr3_nt: TGCAGCGTTAGGAGGACGGGCCCTAATGAAAAACTGTTTTTT
cdr3_aa: CSVRRTGPNEKLFF

j_call: TRBJ2-1
d_call: TRBD1
clone_size: once
v_call: TRBV27
cdr3_nt: TGTGCCAGCAGTTTAACAGGGGGAAGCTCCTACAATGAGCAGTTCTTC
cdr3_aa: CASSLTGGSSYNEQFF

j_call: TRBJ2-1
d_call: TRBD2
clone_size: NA
v_call: TRBV7-2
cdr3_nt: TGTGCCAGCAGCCCTCGACTAGCGGGAGCGGAGAATGAGCAGTTCTTC
cdr3_aa: CASSPRLAGAENEQFF

j_call: TRBJ2-1
d_call: NA
clone_size: NA
v_call: TRBV12-3/TRBV12-4
cdr3_nt: TGTGCCAGCACCCTTCCCCCGGGTAATGAGCAGTTCTTC
cdr3_aa: CASTLPPGNEQFF

j_call: TRBJ2-1
d_call: NA
clone_size: once
v_call: TRBV9
cdr3_nt: TGTGCCAGCAGCGCAGGGGGGTACAATGAGCAGTTCTTC
cdr3_aa: CASSAGGYNEQFF

j_call: TRBJ2-7
d_call: TRBD2
clone_size: NA
v_call: TRBV11-2
cdr3_nt: TGTGCCAGCAGCCAACCGGGACTAGACTCGCTCGAGCAGTACTTC
cdr3_aa: CASSQPGLDSLEQYF

j_call: TRBJ2-5
d_call: NA
clone_size: NA
v_call: TRBV18
cdr3_nt: TGTGCCAGCTCACCACCGTCGCAAGAGACCCAGTACTTC
cdr3_aa: CASSPPSQETQYF

j_call: TRBJ1-5
d_call: NA
clone_size: few
v_call: TRBV30
cdr3_nt: TGTGCCTGGAGTGTCACCAGTCTTAAAGATTATAGCAATCAGCCCCAGCATTTT
cdr3_aa: CAWSVTSLKDYSNQPQHF

j_call: TRBJ2-2
d_call: NA
clone_size: NA
v_call: TRBV7-9
cdr3_nt: TGTGCCAGCAGCTTACTCTCCGGGGAGCTGTTTTTT
cdr3_aa: CASSLLSGELFF

j_call: TRBJ1-3
d_call: NA
clone_size: NA
v_call: TRBV5-1
cdr3_nt: TGCGCCAGCAGCTTGGATGCGGAGGGAACCATATATTTT
cdr3_aa: CASSLDAEGTIYF

j_call: TRBJ2-1
d_call: NA
clone_size: NA
v_call: TRBV11-3
cdr3_nt: TGTGCCAGCAGCTCCGAGGGCTCCGTCTCCTACAATGAGCAGTTCTTC
cdr3_aa: CASSSEGSVSYNEQFF